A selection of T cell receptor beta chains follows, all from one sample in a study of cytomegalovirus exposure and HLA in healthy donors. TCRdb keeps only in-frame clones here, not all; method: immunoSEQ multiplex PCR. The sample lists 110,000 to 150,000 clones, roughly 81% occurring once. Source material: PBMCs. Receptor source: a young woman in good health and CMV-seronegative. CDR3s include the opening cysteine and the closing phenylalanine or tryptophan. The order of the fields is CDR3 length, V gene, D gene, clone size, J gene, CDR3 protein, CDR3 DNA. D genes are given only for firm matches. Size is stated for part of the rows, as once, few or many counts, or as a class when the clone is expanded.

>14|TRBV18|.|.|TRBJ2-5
CASSLLGGQETQYF
TGTGCCAGCTCACTCCTCGGCGGTCAAGAGACCCAGTACTTC
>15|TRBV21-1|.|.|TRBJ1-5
CASNTGTGPHAPQHF
TGTGCCAGCAACACCGGGACAGGGCCTCATGCGCCCCAGCATTTT
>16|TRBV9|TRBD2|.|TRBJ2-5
CASSVGGSGVEETQYF
TGTGCCAGCAGCGTAGGTGGTAGCGGGGTTGAAGAGACCCAGTACTTC
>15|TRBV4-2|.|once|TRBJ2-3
CASSRRDMVEDTQYF
TGTGCCAGCAGCCGCCGGGACATGGTAGAAGATACGCAGTATTTT
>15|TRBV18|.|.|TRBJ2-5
CASSLRRGIQETQYF
TGTGCCAGCTCTCTCAGACGGGGGATCCAAGAGACCCAGTACTTC
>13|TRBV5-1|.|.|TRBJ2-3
CASSSTSTDTQYF
TGCGCCAGCAGCTCCACTAGCACAGATACGCAGTATTTT
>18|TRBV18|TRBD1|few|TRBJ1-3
CASSLLSRGAFSGNTIYF
TGTGCCAGCTCACTCCTCTCCAGGGGGGCGTTCTCTGGAAACACCATATATTTT
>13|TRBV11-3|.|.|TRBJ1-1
CASSFAGNTEAFF
TGTGCCAGCAGCTTCGCGGGGAACACTGAAGCTTTCTTT
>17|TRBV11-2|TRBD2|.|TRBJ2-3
CASSFLAGGRSTDTQYF
TGTGCCAGCAGCTTCCTAGCGGGGGGGCGGAGCACAGATACGCAGTATTTT
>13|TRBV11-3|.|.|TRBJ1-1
CASSSGTHTEAFF
TGTGCCAGCAGCTCCGGGACACACACTGAAGCTTTCTTT
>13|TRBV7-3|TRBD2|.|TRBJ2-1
CASSSGLNNEQFF
TGTGCCAGCAGCTCGGGACTAAACAATGAGCAGTTCTTC
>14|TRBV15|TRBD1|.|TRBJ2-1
CATSSGDSLNEQFF
TGTGCCACCAGCAGCGGGGACAGCCTCAATGAGCAGTTCTTC